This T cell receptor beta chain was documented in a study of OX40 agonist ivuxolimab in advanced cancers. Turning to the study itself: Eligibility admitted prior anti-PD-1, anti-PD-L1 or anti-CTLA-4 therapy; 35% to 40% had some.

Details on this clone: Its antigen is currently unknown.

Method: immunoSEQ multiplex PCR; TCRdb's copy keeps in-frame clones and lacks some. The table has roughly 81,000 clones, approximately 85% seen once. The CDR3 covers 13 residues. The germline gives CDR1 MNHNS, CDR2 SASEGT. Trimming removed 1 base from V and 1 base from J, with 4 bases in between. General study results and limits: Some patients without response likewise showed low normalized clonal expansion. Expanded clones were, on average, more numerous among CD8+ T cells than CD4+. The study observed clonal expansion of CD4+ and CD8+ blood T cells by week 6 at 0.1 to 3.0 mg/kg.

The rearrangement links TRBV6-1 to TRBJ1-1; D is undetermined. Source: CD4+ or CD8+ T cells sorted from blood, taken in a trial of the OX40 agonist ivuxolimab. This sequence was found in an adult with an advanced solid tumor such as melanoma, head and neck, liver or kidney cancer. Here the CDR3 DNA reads TGTGCCAGCAGTGAAGGCTGGAACACTGAAGCTTTCTTT. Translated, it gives CASSEGWNTEAFF.